A single sample is the source of the 6 T cell receptor beta chains below, sequenced in a study of T cell changes during pregnancy in multiple sclerosis. The method was immunoSEQ multiplex PCR; TCRdb's version includes in-frame clones alone and lacks a portion of them. The data contain tens of thousands of clones, about 91% of them singletons. Here the sequenced sample was peripheral blood, taken after pregnancy. All receptors come from a female donor with multiple sclerosis, enrolled in a pregnancy study.

The chain links TRBV13 to TRBJ2-3; 12 bases agree with TRBD2. Losses at the gene ends were 5 bases for V and 0 bases for J; bases not matched to a gene: 12. In germline, CDR1 is PRHDT, CDR2 FYEKMQ (reference sequence). The CDR3 is 19 residues long. The DNA for the CDR3 is TGTGCCAGCAGCGCCCTAAGACTAGCGGGAGTCAACAGCACAGATACGCAGTATTTT. Translation: CASSALRLAGVNSTDTQYF.

The chain has TRBV11-1 and TRBJ2-7, with TRBD2 identical over 8 bases. The CDR3 length is 15 residues. Germline V CDR1 and CDR2: SGHAT, FQDESV (reference sequence). V was pared by 4 bases and J by 3 bases, with 8 bases of the junction left unmatched. The CDR3 DNA reads as TGTGCCAGCAGCTCACCGACTAGCGAATACTACGAGCAGTACTTC. Encoded protein: CASSSPTSEYYEQYF.

J is TRBJ2-5 and V is TRBV12-5; D remains unclear. Trimming removed 3 bases from V and 2 bases from J, with 10 bases in between. Germline lookup yields CDR1 LGHNT and CDR2 FRNRAP. The CDR3 spans 14 residues. The CDR3 DNA reads as TGTGCTAGTGGTTTTGGGCAGAGTCAAGAGACCCAGTACTTC. It translates to CASGFGQSQETQYF.

V is TRBV6-1 and J is TRBJ2-1; a possible D gene is TRBD2 (5 bases). This CDR3 is 16 amino acids long. CDR1 is MNHNS, CDR2 SASEGT, per germline. V gave up 2 bases and J gave up 3 bases, with 14 bases separating them. The CDR3 DNA follows: TGTGCCAGCAGTGAAACGGCGGGTGACGGCTACAATGAGCAGTTCTTC. This gives the protein CASSETAGDGYNEQFF.

This clone was found many times. The chain recombines TRBV18 with TRBJ1-1; 8 bases are shared with TRBD1. The trim removed 0 bases at V and 11 bases at J, leaving 11 bases unmatched. CDR3 length: 15 residues. Germline V gives CDR1 KGHSH, CDR2 LQKENI. In DNA, the CDR3 is TGTGCCAGCTCACCACCCGGGGCACGTCAGGGGGCGGCTTTCTTT. Its protein is CASSPPGARQGAAFF. The whole variable domain, remainder taken from reference TRBV18 and TRBJ1-1, is NAGVMQNPRHLVRRRGQEARLRCSPMKGHSHVYWYRQLPEEGLKFMVYLQKENIIDESGMPKERFSAEFPKEGPSILRIQQVVRGDSAAYFCASSPPGARQGAAFFGQGTRLTVV.

Here the CDR3 DNA reads TGCGCCAGCAGCCAAGAACAGGCAACTAATGAAAAACTGTTTTTT. Translation gives CASSQEQATNEKLFF. This sequence joins TRBV4-1 and TRBJ1-4, with a tentative D call TRBD1 (5 bases). The CDR3 extends over 15 amino acids. V was cut by 0 bases and J by 0 bases, with 5 bases left in between. Germline-derived CDR1 and CDR2 are MGHRA and YSYEKL.